This T cell receptor (beta chain) was identified in a study of patients and donors after allogeneic stem cell transplantation. TCRdb recomputed calls from the RT-PCR reads with MiXCR, one row per CDR3 protein. The sample shows 410,000 or so distinct CDR3 sequences, roughly 17% of them seen only once. The table lists this clonotype with a few counts. Sequencing was done on a sample of blood, either unsorted or a sorted T cell fraction (not recorded which). This sequence originates from a human donor who was either an allogeneic HSCT recipient or a stem cell or donor lymphocyte infusion donor (not recorded which). It is not recorded whose cells these are; they may come from a transplant donor.

In DNA form, the CDR3 reads TGTGCCACCAGTAGACAGGGGAATCAGCCCCAGCATTTT. Its translation is CATSRQGNQPQHF. V usage is TRBV24-1 and J usage is TRBJ1-5; 8 bases align to TRBD1. With V trimmed by 6 bases and J by 4 bases, 1 base remained unmatched. CDR1 and CDR2 (germline): KGHDR, SFDVKD. The CDR3 sequence is 13 residues long.